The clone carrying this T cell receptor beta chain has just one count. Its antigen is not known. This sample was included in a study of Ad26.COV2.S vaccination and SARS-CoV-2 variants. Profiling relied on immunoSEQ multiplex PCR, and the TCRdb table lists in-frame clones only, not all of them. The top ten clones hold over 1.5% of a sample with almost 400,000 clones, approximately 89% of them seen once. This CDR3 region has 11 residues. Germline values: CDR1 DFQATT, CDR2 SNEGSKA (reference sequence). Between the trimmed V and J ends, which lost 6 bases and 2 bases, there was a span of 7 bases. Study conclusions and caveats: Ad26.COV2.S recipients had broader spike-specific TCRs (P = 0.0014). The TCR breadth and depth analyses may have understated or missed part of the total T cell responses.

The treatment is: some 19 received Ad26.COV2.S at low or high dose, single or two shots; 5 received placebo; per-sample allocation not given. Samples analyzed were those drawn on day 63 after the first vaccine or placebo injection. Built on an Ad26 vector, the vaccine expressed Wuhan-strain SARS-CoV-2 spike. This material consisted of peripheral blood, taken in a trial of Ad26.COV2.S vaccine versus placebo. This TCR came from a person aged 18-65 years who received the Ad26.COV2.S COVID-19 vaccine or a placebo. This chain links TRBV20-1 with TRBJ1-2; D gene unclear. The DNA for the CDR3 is TGCAGTGCAAGCAGGAACTATGGCTACACCTTC. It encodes CSASRNYGYTF.